Below are 30 T cell receptor beta chains sequenced from a single sample in a study of T cell responses to AZD1222 COVID-19 vaccine. Libraries were prepared by immunoSEQ multiplex PCR; TCRdb keeps only in-frame clonotypes and omits some of them. The profile shows tens of thousands of clones, roughly 85% of them singletons. The sequencing here drew on peripheral blood, taken 28 days after the second AZD1222 dose. The receptors derive from an adult who received the AZD1222 COVID-19 vaccine.

The rearrangement joins TRBV14 to TRBJ2-7; 9 bases agree with TRBD1. CDR1 and CDR2 from the germline V gene are SGHDN and FVKESK. The CDR3 has 12 amino acids. V trimming: 8 bases; J trimming: 2 bases; junction bases outside the gene matches: 1. The chain's CDR3 is CASHRGPYEQYV. Written as DNA, the CDR3 is TGTGCCAGCCACAGGGGGCCCTACGAGCAGTACGTC.

The chain employs TRBV11-3 and TRBJ2-1; 11 positions match TRBD2. V trimming: 5 bases; J trimming: 8 bases; junction bases outside the gene matches: 5. CDR1 SGHNT and CDR2 YENEEA come from the germline V gene. The CDR3 sequence is 14 residues long. CDR3 in amino acids: CASSLIAGGDEQFF. As DNA, the CDR3 is TGTGCCAGCAGCCTTATAGCGGGAGGGGATGAGCAGTTCTTC.

This chain uses TRBV11-1 with TRBJ2-7; weak D call: TRBD1 (6 bases). The germline V and J ends were trimmed by 2 bases and 6 bases, with 11 bases remaining between them. The germline V gene encodes CDR1 SGHAT and CDR2 FQDESV (reference sequence). This CDR3 comprises 13 residues. CDR3 nucleotide sequence: TGTGCCAGCAGCTTATTGGGGGCGGTCGAGCAGTACTTC. Protein: CASSLLGAVEQYF.

The chain couples TRBV4-2 to TRBJ1-4; D possibly corresponds to TRBD1 (5 bases). V was pared by 2 bases and J by 4 bases, with 17 bases between. Germline lookup yields CDR1 LGHNA and CDR2 YNFKEQ. The CDR3 is 17 amino acids. The CDR3 region has the DNA TGTGCCAGCAGCCAATACGACAGTGGGGCGAATAATGAAAAACTGTTTTTT. It specifies CASSQYDSGANNEKLFF.

CDR3: CASSLGELVLETQYF. The CDR3 DNA sequence: TGTGCCAGCAGCTTAGGGGAACTAGTTTTGGAGACCCAGTACTTC. The V gene is TRBV11-3, the J gene TRBJ2-5; D possibly corresponds to TRBD2 (5 bases). The germline V gene encodes CDR1 SGHNT and CDR2 YENEEA. Trimming took off 1 base at V and 5 bases at J, with 14 bases between the two ends. This CDR3 comprises 15 residues.

This chain connects TRBV3-1 (or the pseudogene TRBV3-2) to TRBJ2-7, with 7 bases fitting TRBD2. V trimming: 5 bases; J trimming: 5 bases; junction bases outside the gene matches: 12. Germline CDR1 is LGHDT and CDR2 is YNNKEL (reference sequence). The CDR3 covers 15 residues. The CDR3 spells CASSSMGGVRNEQYF. Here the CDR3 DNA reads TGTGCCAGCAGCTCGATGGGAGGGGTTCGTAACGAGCAGTACTTC.

The CDR3 region has the DNA TGTGCCAGCAGCCCTACTACGCCGACCTACGAGCAGTACTTC. Its protein product is CASSPTTPTYEQYF. The V call is TRBV7-8, the J call TRBJ2-7; D not resolved. The length of the CDR3 is 14 residues. V was pared by 5 bases and J by 2 bases, with 13 bases between. The germline CDR1 and CDR2 sequences are SGHVS and FQNEAQ.

The chain carries TRBV3-1 (or the pseudogene TRBV3-2) and TRBJ1-4, with 8 bases fitting TRBD1. Germline V gene lookup returns CDR1 LGHDT and CDR2 YNNKEL (reference sequence). Trimming removed 4 bases from V and 12 bases from J; junction bases left unmatched: 4. The CDR3 has 12 residues. CDR3 bases: TGTGCCAGCAGCCGAACGGACAGGGAACTGTTTTTT. Translation: CASSRTDRELFF.

The chain couples TRBV11-2 to TRBJ2-3, with no clear D. Germline lookup yields CDR1 SGHAT and CDR2 FQNNGV. V was cut by 1 base and J by 0 bases, with 8 bases left in between. This CDR3 is built from 15 residues. The CDR3 sequence is CASSLGSGSTDTQYF. The CDR3 coding sequence is TGTGCCAGCAGCTTAGGGTCCGGAAGCACAGATACGCAGTATTTT.

The genes are TRBV28 and TRBJ2-1, with TRBD2 identical over 7 bases. With 5 bases clipped from V and 3 bases from J, the junction kept 7 bases outside the gene matches. Germline V gene lookup returns CDR1 MDHEN and CDR2 SYDVKM. The CDR3 extends over 15 amino acids. The chain's CDR3 is CASSPSGMNYNEQFF. For the CDR3, the DNA is TGTGCCAGCAGTCCCAGCGGGATGAACTACAATGAGCAGTTCTTC.

The J gene is TRBJ1-2, the V gene TRBV5-1; TRBD1 is a possible D gene (5 bases). Germline CDR1 reads SGHRS; CDR2 reads YFSETQ. The CDR3 has 15 residues. Trimming removed 4 bases at V and 4 bases at J, with 17 bases between. CDR3: CASSLDGASGYGYTF. The CDR3 nucleotides are TGCGCCAGCAGCCTGGACGGGGCTTCGGGCTATGGCTACACCTTC.

This sequence joins TRBV29-1 and TRBJ1-5; TRBD1 matches at 8 bases. The length of the CDR3 is 13 residues. The V and J ends lost 6 bases and 7 bases, in that order; junction bases with no gene match: 8. The V gene's germline CDR1 is SQVTM and CDR2 ANQGSEA. CDR3 sequence reads: CSVRRGRGQPQHF. The CDR3 DNA reads TGCAGCGTGCGCAGGGGGCGAGGGCAGCCCCAGCATTTT.

This clone turned up a few times. The chain carries TRBV5-1 and TRBJ2-2, with a tentative D call TRBD2 (5 bases). The V gene lost 6 bases and the J gene lost 1 base, with 16 bases spanning the gap. Germline loops: CDR1 SGHRS, CDR2 YFSETQ. The CDR3 runs 16 residues. The DNA of the CDR3 is TGCGCCAGCATCCAAGGCGGGTCGGGGAACACCGGGGAGCTGTTTTTT. Protein product: CASIQGGSGNTGELFF.

The V and J genes are TRBV9 and TRBJ2-2; D call uncertain. Trimming cost V 2 bases and J 8 bases, with 1 base left between them. Germline loops: CDR1 SGDLS, CDR2 YYNGEE. There are 10 residues in the CDR3. The CDR3 spells CASSVGELFF. The CDR3 bases are TGTGCCAGCAGCGTTGGGGAGCTGTTTTTT.

This clone was counted a few times. V and J are TRBV2 and TRBJ1-1; D remains ambiguous. CDR1 SNHLY and CDR2 FYNNEI come from the germline V gene. V gave up 3 bases and J gave up 5 bases, with 10 bases separating them. The CDR3 spans 13 residues. CDR3 protein: CASSDQVWTEAFF. The CDR3 nucleotides read TGTGCCAGCAGTGACCAGGTATGGACTGAAGCTTTCTTT.

The chain employs TRBV7-6 and TRBJ2-1; 9 nucleotides agree with TRBD2. The junction had 6 bases not matched to a gene; V was cut back by 1 base and J by 8 bases. Germline V gene sequence: CDR1 SGHVS, CDR2 FNYEAQ. The CDR3 runs to 15 residues. Here the CDR3 reads CASSLVAGGPYEQFF. CDR3 sequence (DNA): TGTGCCAGCAGCTTAGTCGCGGGGGGGCCTTATGAGCAGTTCTTC.

The chain recombines TRBV2 with TRBJ2-7, with TRBD2 matching 11 bases. The CDR3 sequence is 15 residues long. The V gene end was trimmed by 4 bases and the J gene end by 6 bases; junction bases not matched to a gene: 8. Germline V gene data show CDR1 as SNHLY and CDR2 as FYNNEI. CDR3 protein: CASSAPLAGATEQYF. The CDR3 DNA sequence: TGTGCCAGCAGTGCCCCACTAGCGGGAGCAACCGAGCAGTACTTC.

The J gene is TRBJ1-2, the V gene TRBV12-5; no definite D call. CDR3 length: 12 residues. V gave up 0 bases and J gave up 6 bases, with 5 bases separating them. Germline values: CDR1 LGHNT, CDR2 FRNRAP. CDR3 bases: TGTGCTAGTGGTTTGGTACGGGATGGCTACACCTTC. It translates to CASGLVRDGYTF. Full variable domain (remainder filled in from reference TRBV12-5 and TRBJ1-2): DARVTQTPRHKVTEMGQEVTMRCQPILGHNTVFWYRQTMMQGLELLAYFRNRAPLDDSGMPKDRFSAEMPDATLATLKIQPSEPRDSAVYFCASGLVRDGYTFGSGTRLTVV.

This chain connects TRBV6-6 to TRBJ2-4; possible D gene TRBD2, 5 bases. Trimming took 2 bases from V and 9 from J, leaving 17 bases between them. The CDR3 runs 15 residues. Looked up from germline, CDR1 is MNHNY and CDR2 is SVGAGI (reference sequence). The CDR3 bases are TGTGCCAGCAGTTACCGCCGGGCGACCGAGGGCATTCAGTACTTC. This sequence encodes CASSYRRATEGIQYF.

As to this clone: At one boundary the junction diverges from the germline segment, which might be a read error. CDR3 DNA sequence: TGTGCCAGCAGCGAAGCGGGGGGCAACTACAATGAGCAGTTCTTC. Translated: CASSEAGGNYNEQFF. The rearrangement joins TRBV2 to TRBJ2-1; 9 bases line up with TRBD2. From germline, CDR1 is SNHLY and CDR2 FYNNEI. The CDR3 runs to 15 residues.

The table lists this clone with many counts. The chain joins TRBV19 to TRBJ1-5; 9 positions agree with TRBD1. V shed 7 bases, J shed 6 bases, and the junction held 13 bases outside the gene matches. Germline values: CDR1 LNHDA, CDR2 SQIVND (reference sequence). The CDR3 has 16 amino acids. CDR3 sequence reads: CASTSLSTGGVQPQHF. CDR3 bases: TGTGCCAGTACCTCCCTTAGCACAGGGGGCGTTCAGCCCCAGCATTTT. The entire variable domain, with the rest obtained from reference TRBV19 and TRBJ1-5, is as follows: DGGITQSPKYLFRKEGQNVTLSCEQNLNHDAMYWYRQDPGQGLRLIYYSQIVNDFQKGDIAEGYSVSREKKESFPLTVTSAQKNPTAFYLCASTSLSTGGVQPQHFGDGTRLSIL.

This clone was observed a single time. The J gene is TRBJ2-7, the V gene TRBV11-3; TRBD2 matches at 11 bases. The CDR3 totals 16 residues. Trimming removed 1 base from V and 2 bases from J; junction bases left unmatched: 4. Germline V gene sequence: CDR1 SGHNT, CDR2 YENEEA. The CDR3 is CASSLGLGLAAYEQYF. CDR3 bases: TGTGCCAGCAGCTTAGGTTTGGGACTAGCGGCCTACGAGCAGTACTTC.

The chain combines TRBV3-1 (or the pseudogene TRBV3-2) with TRBJ1-2, with 9 bases lining up with TRBD1. The CDR3 has 17 amino acids. Trimming took 0 bases from V and 1 from J; bases not matched to a gene: 6. CDR1 is LGHDT, CDR2 YNNKEL, per germline (reference sequence). The CDR3 DNA follows: TGTGCCAGCAGCCAAGATTCCGCGGACAGGGGTAACTATGGCTACACCTTC. Protein sequence: CASSQDSADRGNYGYTF.

The CDR3 region has the DNA TGTGCCAGTAGTATAACAAAACAGGGTTACTATGGCTACACCTTC. It is translated as CASSITKQGYYGYTF. The J gene is TRBJ1-2, the V gene TRBV19; D is possibly TRBD1 (6 bases). This CDR3 spans 15 amino acids. V was pared by 2 bases and J by 3 bases, with 13 bases between. From germline, CDR1 is LNHDA and CDR2 SQIVND (reference sequence).

This clone was counted between two and nine times. The chain is built from TRBV14 and TRBJ2-7; D is perhaps TRBD1 (7 bases). CDR3 length: 17 amino acids. Germline V CDR1 and CDR2: SGHDN, FVKESK. V gave up 0 bases and J gave up 6 bases, with 21 bases separating them. The CDR3 coding sequence is TGTGCCAGCAGCCAAGATGGATTCCCAGGGGGGCGTCTCGAGCAGTACTTC. Its protein is CASSQDGFPGGRLEQYF.

The V gene is TRBV3-1 (or the pseudogene TRBV3-2), the J gene TRBJ1-2; D gene uncertain. Germline V gene data show CDR1 as LGHDT and CDR2 as YNNKEL (reference sequence). The V and J ends lost 0 bases and 8 bases respectively, with 10 bases between them. The CDR3 sequence is 13 residues long. CDR3 residues: CASSQDGIGGYTF. In DNA, the CDR3 is TGTGCCAGCAGCCAAGACGGGATCGGGGGCTACACCTTC.

The rearrangement joins TRBV7-2 to TRBJ1-1, with TRBD1 as a possible D gene (5 bases). The germline CDR1 and CDR2 sequences are SGHTA and FQGNSA. Trimming took off 1 base at V and 5 bases at J, with 14 bases between the two ends. This CDR3 is 15 amino acids long. DNA for the CDR3: TGTGCCAGCAGCTTAGATCAAGGGGAGGTGACTGAAGCTTTCTTT. Its protein product is CASSLDQGEVTEAFF.

CDR3 sequence (DNA): TGTGCCAGCAGCTTAGCACAGGTGGGATCGGAGACCCAGTACTTC. It yields the protein CASSLAQVGSETQYF. The chain employs TRBV7-9 and TRBJ2-5; a possible D gene is TRBD1 (5 bases). V lost 0 bases to trimming and J lost 5 bases, with 13 bases between them. Germline CDR1 is SEHNR and CDR2 is FQNEAQ (reference sequence). The CDR3 extends over 15 amino acids.

V usage is TRBV11-3 and J usage is TRBJ2-6; no definite D call. Germline lookup yields CDR1 SGHNT and CDR2 YENEEA. The CDR3 is 17 residues long. Deletions cut 5 bases from V and 0 bases from J, with 14 bases between. Here the CDR3 DNA reads TGTGCCAGCAGCCCCATGGAAGGCCTCTCTGGGGCCAACGTCCTGACTTTC. Its translation is CASSPMEGLSGANVLTF.

This chain's CDR3 is CATYSYHYGYTF. Written as DNA, the CDR3 is TGTGCCACCTACAGCTACCACTATGGCTACACCTTC. The rearrangement uses TRBV12-3 or TRBV12-4 and TRBJ1-2; D is uncertain. The CDR3 is made up of 12 amino acids. V shed 10 bases and J shed 3 bases, with 12 bases lying between them.